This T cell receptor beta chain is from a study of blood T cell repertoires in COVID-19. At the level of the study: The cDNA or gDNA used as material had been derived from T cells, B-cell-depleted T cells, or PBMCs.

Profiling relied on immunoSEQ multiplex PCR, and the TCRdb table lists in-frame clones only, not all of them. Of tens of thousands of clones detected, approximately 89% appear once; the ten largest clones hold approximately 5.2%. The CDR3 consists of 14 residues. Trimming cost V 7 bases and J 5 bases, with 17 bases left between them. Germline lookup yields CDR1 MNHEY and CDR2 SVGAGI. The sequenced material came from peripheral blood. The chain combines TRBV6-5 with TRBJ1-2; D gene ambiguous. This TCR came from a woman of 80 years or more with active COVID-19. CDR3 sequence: CASKNSVGLYGYTF. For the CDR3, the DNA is TGTGCCAGCAAAAACAGTGTCGGCCTATATGGCTACACCTTC.